This T cell receptor beta chain was profiled in a study of T cell repertoires in cytomegalovirus infection. Study-wide context: Recently identified HLA-C-restricted CMV epitopes were used, and well-studied HLA-B-restricted CMV epitopes were used as well. Public TCR beta signature analysis indicated the presence of both CMV infection and matching HLA type.

The germline gives CDR1 SGHNT, CDR2 YYREEE (reference sequence). The CDR3 sequence is 15 residues long. V was pared by 5 bases and J by 4 bases, with 11 bases of the junction left unmatched. Overall study findings and caveats: CMV-specific TCR beta clonotypes restricted by HLA-C dominated the ex vivo response.

With regard to this clonotype: The target antigen is unknown.

TCRdb reprocessed the reads with MiXCR, giving one entry per CDR3 protein. The sample holds some 940,000 distinct CDR3 sequences, 25% to 40% seen once. Sequencing was performed on cultured CD8+ T cells from PBMCs, taken from culture after CMV antigen stimulation. The V gene is TRBV5-4, the J gene TRBJ1-2; 7 bases line up with TRBD1. The source is a human donor in good health (CMV status not recorded). Some clones in this sample may be carry-over from other donors' samples. CDR3 residues: CASSSGPSGGYGYTF. As DNA, the CDR3 is TGTGCCAGCAGTTCGGGACCTTCAGGGGGCTATGGCTACACCTTC.